Following are 26 T cell receptor beta chains from one sample sequenced in a study of blood T cell repertoires in COVID-19. Assay: immunoSEQ multiplex PCR; the TCRdb copy retains only in-frame clones and omits some. The table shows fewer than 350,000 clones, with around 86% occurring only once. The sequencing sample was made of peripheral blood. These receptors originate from a young woman who had recovered from COVID-19.

This chain's CDR3 is CAARSGSGNEQFF. CDR3 nucleotides: TGTGCCGCCAGGAGCGGGAGCGGCAATGAGCAGTTCTTC. The chain employs TRBV12-3 or TRBV12-4 and TRBJ2-1; 8 bases align to TRBD2. V gave up 11 bases and J gave up 6 bases; unmatched junction bases: 9. This CDR3 spans 13 amino acids.

The rearrangement links TRBV5-1 to TRBJ1-1, with 7 nucleotides matching TRBD1. V shed 8 bases and J 1 base; nucleotides not matched to a gene: 11. Per germline, CDR1 SGHRS and CDR2 YFSETQ. The CDR3 is 15 residues long. CDR3 loop: CASTDGGTENTEAFF. CDR3 nucleotide sequence: TGCGCCAGTACTGATGGCGGGACAGAGAACACTGAAGCTTTCTTT.

As DNA, the CDR3 is TGCGCCAGCAGCCAACCCCAGGTAGCTAACTATGGCTACACCTTC. Its translation is CASSQPQVANYGYTF. This chain uses TRBV4-1 with TRBJ1-2; D unresolved. The germline V and J ends were trimmed by 2 bases and 0 bases, with 10 bases remaining between them. This CDR3 region has 15 residues. Looked up from germline, CDR1 is MGHRA and CDR2 is YSYEKL.

This rearrangement joins TRBV6-1 to TRBJ2-1; 10 nucleotides match TRBD2. The CDR3 is 18 residues long. Germline-derived CDR1 and CDR2 are MNHNS and SASEGT. After removal of 2 bases from V and 7 bases from J, the junction contained 14 bases not matched to a gene. The CDR3, as DNA: TGTGCCAGCAGTGAAAGGGGGGCGCTAGCGGGAGTCTGGAATGAGCAGTTCTTC. Translating it yields CASSERGALAGVWNEQFF.

This clone was seen once. The V gene is TRBV6-2 or TRBV6-3, the J gene TRBJ1-5; a weak D match, TRBD1 (5 bases). This CDR3 region has 15 residues. The V end lost 4 bases, the J end lost 8 bases, and 18 bases lay between the germline ends. Looked up from germline, CDR1 is MNHEY and CDR2 is SVGEGT. This chain's CDR3 is CASSSGRTNWEPQHF. DNA for the CDR3: TGTGCCAGCAGTTCCGGACGGACAAACTGGGAGCCCCAGCATTTT.

The rearrangement links TRBV21-1 to TRBJ1-4; TRBD1 is the table's D call, not checked against the DNA. TRBV21-1 is labeled a pseudogene. CDR3 length equals 15 residues. The CDR3 sequence: CASSKGGQDSEKLFF. The CDR3 nucleotides read TGTGCCAGCAGCAAAGGGGGACAGGATTCTGAAAAACTGTTTTTT.

V is TRBV7-9 and J is TRBJ1-1, with 11 bases matching TRBD1. Germline V CDR1 and CDR2: SEHNR, FQNEAQ (reference sequence). This CDR3 region has 19 residues. V gave up 6 bases and J gave up 3 bases; unmatched junction bases: 18. CDR3 bases: TGTGCCAGCAGTCCGGGCTTTTCTTGGACAGGGGGCCGGGACACTGAAGCTTTCTTT. It specifies CASSPGFSWTGGRDTEAFF.

The chain is built from TRBV27 and TRBJ1-2; 8 positions match TRBD1. CDR3 length: 15 residues. Trimming took 6 bases from V and 5 from J; bases not matched to a gene: 11. Per germline, CDR1 MNHEY and CDR2 SMNVEV (reference sequence). CDR3: CASRLTGTGVYGYTF. For the CDR3, the DNA is TGTGCCAGCAGACTGACCGGGACAGGAGTTTATGGCTACACCTTC.

This clone was recorded only once. V usage is TRBV6-6 and J usage is TRBJ1-1, with a possible D match to TRBD1 (6 bases). V was trimmed by 6 bases and J by 1 base, leaving 15 bases between them. Germline V gene lookup returns CDR1 MNHNY and CDR2 SVGAGI (reference sequence). This CDR3 comprises 15 residues. DNA of the CDR3: TGTGCCAGCAGAGTGGGAGGGGGGCGGAACACTGAAGCTTTCTTT. Translation gives CASRVGGGRNTEAFF.

The chain is built from TRBV29-1 and TRBJ1-2; 10 bases line up with TRBD1. V trimming: 6 bases; J trimming: 4 bases; junction bases outside the gene matches: 8. CDR3 length: 14 residues. Germline V gene lookup returns CDR1 SQVTM and CDR2 ANQGSEA. CDR3 sequence: CSVRDRGFLYGYTF. CDR3 DNA sequence: TGCAGCGTGAGGGACAGGGGATTTCTCTATGGCTACACCTTC. Combining the CDR3 with reference TRBV29-1 and TRBJ1-2 gives the whole variable domain SAVISQKPSRDICQRGTSLTIQCQVDSQVTMMFWYRQQPGQSLTLIATANQGSEATYESGFVIDKFPISRPNLTFSTLTVSNMSPEDSSIYLCSVRDRGFLYGYTFGSGTRLTVV.

This CDR3 reads CASSQEQGGTQYF. CDR3 nucleotide sequence: TGTGCCAGCAGCCAAGAACAGGGGGGCACCCAGTACTTC. The chain has TRBV14 and TRBJ2-5; the match to TRBD1 covers 8 bases. In germline, CDR1 is SGHDN, CDR2 FVKESK. Trimming cost V 0 bases and J 8 bases; bases outside gene matches: 2. The CDR3 has 13 amino acids.

This rearrangement joins TRBV4-1 to TRBJ1-2; perhaps TRBD1 as D (6 bases). Germline assignment: CDR1 MGHRA and CDR2 YSYEKL. The CDR3 is 14 amino acids. The germline V and J ends were trimmed by 4 bases and 5 bases, with 14 bases remaining between them. In DNA, the CDR3 is TGCGCCAGCAGCCTCAGCGGACAGCCATATGGCTACACCTTC. As protein: CASSLSGQPYGYTF.

This clone has just a few counts. The V gene is TRBV4-2, the J gene TRBJ2-7; perhaps TRBD1 as D (6 bases). CDR1 and CDR2 (germline): LGHNA, YNFKEQ. V shed 0 bases and J shed 2 bases, with 14 bases lying between them. The CDR3 is made up of 16 amino acids. The CDR3: CASSQDNSGQPYEQYF. CDR3 DNA sequence: TGTGCCAGCAGCCAAGATAATTCAGGACAGCCCTACGAGCAGTACTTC.

The J gene is TRBJ1-1, the V gene TRBV7-2; TRBD1 is a possible D gene (6 bases). Germline assignment: CDR1 SGHTA and CDR2 FQGNSA. This CDR3 is built from 13 residues. Between the trimmed V and J ends, which lost 4 bases and 11 bases, there was a span of 17 bases. This CDR3 reads CASSSNQGWRAFF. DNA of the CDR3: TGTGCCAGCAGCTCCAATCAGGGGTGGAGGGCTTTCTTT.

V gene TRBV25-1 combines with J gene TRBJ2-7, with 10 bases fitting TRBD1. V lost 6 bases to trimming and J lost 6 bases; unmatched junction nucleotides: 11. The germline CDR1 and CDR2 sequences are MGHDK and SYGVNS. The CDR3 covers 15 residues. The DNA of the CDR3 is TGTGCCAGCAGGTCCGGGACAGGGGTTATAAGCGAGCAGTACTTC. As protein: CASRSGTGVISEQYF.

This clone appeared once. The V call is TRBV6-6, the J call TRBJ1-3; D is uncertain. The V end was cut by 7 bases, the J end by 3 bases, with 19 bases between. This CDR3 is built from 16 residues. Germline CDR1 and CDR2: MNHNY and SVGAGI (reference sequence). The CDR3 spells CASKPRGLLGGNTIYF. The CDR3 DNA reads as TGTGCCAGCAAGCCCCGAGGCCTCTTAGGTGGAAACACCATATATTTT.

The rearrangement uses TRBV19 and TRBJ2-1, with TRBD1 matching over 9 bases. Looked up from germline, CDR1 is LNHDA and CDR2 is SQIVND (reference sequence). V lost 6 bases and J lost 9; bases outside the gene matches: 6. CDR3 size: 13 residues. The CDR3 loop reads CASSLQGAGEQFF. The CDR3 nucleotides read TGTGCCAGTAGCCTACAGGGGGCTGGTGAGCAGTTCTTC. The complete variable domain, with remaining parts taken from reference TRBV19 and TRBJ2-1, reads DGGITQSPKYLFRKEGQNVTLSCEQNLNHDAMYWYRQDPGQGLRLIYYSQIVNDFQKGDIAEGYSVSREKKESFPLTVTSAQKNPTAFYLCASSLQGAGEQFFGPGTRLTVL.

This clone showed up just once. J is TRBJ1-4 and V is TRBV5-1; 8 bases line up with TRBD1. CDR1 and CDR2 from the germline V gene are SGHRS and YFSETQ. This CDR3 spans 13 amino acids. V lost 6 bases, J lost 8 bases, and 6 bases stayed unmatched. CDR3 region: CASTGGSREKLFF. In nucleotides, the CDR3 is TGCGCCAGCACAGGGGGCAGTAGGGAAAAACTGTTTTTT. The full variable domain, its missing parts supplied by reference TRBV5-1 and TRBJ1-4, is KAGVTQTPRYLIKTRGQQVTLSCSPISGHRSVSWYQQTPGQGLQFLFEYFSETQRNKGNFPGRFSGRQFSNSRSEMNVSTLELGDSALYLCASTGGSREKLFFGSGTQLSVL.

The rearrangement links TRBV6-5 to TRBJ2-5; possibly TRBD1 for D (6 bases). Germline V gene lookup returns CDR1 MNHEY and CDR2 SVGAGI. The CDR3 runs 15 residues. The V and J ends lost 7 bases and 6 bases respectively, with 21 bases between them. CDR3 coding DNA: TGTGCCAGCACCCACATGGGCAGGGGAGTAAAGACCCAGTACTTC. Translated, it gives CASTHMGRGVKTQYF.

The chain joins TRBV6-5 to TRBJ1-2, with D possibly TRBD1 on 5 matching bases. Trimming stripped 2 bases from V and 4 bases from J, with 17 bases between. The germline V gene has CDR1 MNHEY and CDR2 SVGAGI. The CDR3 runs to 16 residues. The CDR3 region is CASSYAFRGRSYGYTF. The DNA for the CDR3 is TGTGCCAGCAGTTACGCGTTTAGGGGAAGGAGCTATGGCTACACCTTC.

This clone was seen only a few times. The chain combines TRBV28 with TRBJ1-2; D not certain. Trimming removed 3 bases at V and 2 bases at J, with 16 bases between. This CDR3 has 16 amino acids. Germline CDR1 is MDHEN and CDR2 is SYDVKM. This chain's CDR3 is CASSFMPGYANYGYTF. The CDR3 DNA follows: TGTGCCAGCAGTTTTATGCCAGGCTATGCGAACTATGGCTACACCTTC.

In its sample, this clone was seen once. The V call is TRBV28, the J call TRBJ1-1; no clear D gene. This CDR3 comprises 15 residues. Germline CDR1 reads MDHEN; CDR2 reads SYDVKM. Trimming stripped 5 bases from V and 4 bases from J, with 17 bases between. The CDR3: CASSPSRAGGTEAFF. For the CDR3, the DNA is TGTGCCAGCAGTCCTAGTCGAGCGGGTGGCACTGAAGCTTTCTTT.

The chain joins TRBV27 to TRBJ2-7, with D unresolved. With 3 bases removed from V and 6 bases from J, the gap between germline ends came to 9 bases. Germline CDR1 is MNHEY and CDR2 is SMNVEV (reference sequence). There are 12 residues in the CDR3. The CDR3: CASSFPGGEQYF. CDR3 DNA sequence: TGTGCCAGCAGTTTCCCCGGTGGCGAGCAGTACTTC.

Only one count was recorded for this clone. The chain has TRBV11-2 and TRBJ2-4; 9 nucleotides agree with TRBD1. Germline trimming cut 5 bases from V and 9 bases from J; bases unmatched to any gene: 8. Germline V CDR1 and CDR2: SGHAT, FQNNGV. This CDR3 contains 14 residues. The CDR3 DNA sequence: TGTGCCAGCAGCATTGACAGGGGGGTAGTCATTCAGTACTTC. This sequence encodes CASSIDRGVVIQYF.

The chain is built from TRBV5-1 and TRBJ2-2; 11 nucleotides agree with TRBD2. CDR3 length: 17 residues. V shed 0 bases, J shed 7 bases, and the junction held 8 bases outside the gene matches. Germline V gives CDR1 SGHRS, CDR2 YFSETQ. Here the CDR3 reads CASSLVGTSGFGGELFF. The CDR3 region has the DNA TGCGCCAGCAGCTTGGTTGGGACTAGCGGATTTGGCGGGGAGCTGTTTTTT.

This clone was observed a few times. The chain employs TRBV28 and TRBJ1-1, with a tentative D call TRBD1 (5 bases). Trimming removed 3 bases from V and 1 base from J, with 9 bases in between. The germline CDR1 and CDR2 sequences are MDHEN and SYDVKM. The CDR3 is 14 residues long. This CDR3 reads CASSLVQANTEAFF. The DNA for the CDR3 is TGTGCCAGCAGTTTGGTACAGGCGAACACTGAAGCTTTCTTT.